Below are 6 T cell receptor beta chains sequenced from a single sample in a study of shared T cell receptors in the human thymus. TCRdb keeps only in-frame clones here, not all; method: immunoSEQ multiplex PCR. This sample has under 450,000 clones, with around 95% found just once. Sequences were obtained from thymocytes. The receptors here all came from a human donor.

This chain joins TRBV28 and TRBJ1-2, with D unclear. Germline V gene sequence: CDR1 MDHEN, CDR2 SYDVKM. V dropped 5 bases and J dropped 4 bases, with 23 bases sitting between them. This CDR3 is built from 17 residues. CDR3 sequence: CASSIRSHRLVTYGYTF. The CDR3 region has the DNA TGTGCCAGCAGTATCCGTTCCCACAGACTAGTAACCTATGGCTACACCTTC.

This sequence joins TRBV4-3 and TRBJ2-3, with 7 bases that match TRBD2. The CDR3 loop spans 15 amino acids. Germline V CDR1 and CDR2: LGHNA, YSLEER. The V and J ends lost 3 bases and 1 base, in that order; junction bases with no gene match: 4. The CDR3 sequence: CASSQGLQGTDTQYF. In DNA, the CDR3 is TGCGCCAGCAGCCAGGGACTACAGGGCACAGATACGCAGTATTTT.

V and J are TRBV7-9 and TRBJ2-3; D call uncertain. Trimming left V 1 base short and J 3 bases short, with 5 bases between. The CDR3 totals 13 residues. Germline-derived CDR1 and CDR2 are SEHNR and FQNEAQ (reference sequence). In nucleotides, the CDR3 is TGTGCCAGCAGCTTAGAGGGAACAGATACGCAGTATTTT. It translates to CASSLEGTDTQYF. Together with reference TRBV7-9 and TRBJ2-3, the CDR3 gives the full variable domain: DTGVSQNPRHKITKRGQNVTFRCDPISEHNRLYWYRQTLGQGPEFLTYFQNEAQLEKSRLLSDRFSAERPKGSFSTLEIQRTEQGDSAMYLCASSLEGTDTQYFGPGTRLTVL.

The V call is TRBV7-9, the J call TRBJ1-2, with a possible D match to TRBD1 (6 bases). Germline values: CDR1 SEHNR, CDR2 FQNEAQ (reference sequence). This CDR3 has 13 amino acids. The V gene lost 5 bases and the J gene lost 6 bases, with 13 bases spanning the gap. The CDR3 bases are TGTGCCAGCAGCGGTCCTAGGACAGATGGCTACACCTTC. Its translation: CASSGPRTDGYTF.

The J gene is TRBJ2-7, the V gene TRBV14; tentatively, D is TRBD1 (6 bases). In germline, CDR1 is SGHDN, CDR2 FVKESK. Between the trimmed V and J ends, which lost 0 bases and 0 bases, there was a span of 18 bases. This CDR3 spans 18 amino acids. CDR3 protein: CASSQEREQGRSSYEQYF. In DNA, the CDR3 is TGTGCCAGCAGCCAAGAGCGCGAACAGGGAAGGAGCTCCTACGAGCAGTACTTC.

This rearrangement joins TRBV4-3 to TRBJ1-5; unclear D gene. This CDR3 comprises 17 residues. Trimming pared 0 bases from V and 3 bases from J, leaving 15 bases between. From germline, CDR1 is LGHNA and CDR2 YSLEER. The CDR3 bases are TGCGCCAGCAGCCAAGAAAAAGTGGCCCGCAACAATCAGCCCCAGCATTTT. Protein sequence: CASSQEKVARNNQPQHF.